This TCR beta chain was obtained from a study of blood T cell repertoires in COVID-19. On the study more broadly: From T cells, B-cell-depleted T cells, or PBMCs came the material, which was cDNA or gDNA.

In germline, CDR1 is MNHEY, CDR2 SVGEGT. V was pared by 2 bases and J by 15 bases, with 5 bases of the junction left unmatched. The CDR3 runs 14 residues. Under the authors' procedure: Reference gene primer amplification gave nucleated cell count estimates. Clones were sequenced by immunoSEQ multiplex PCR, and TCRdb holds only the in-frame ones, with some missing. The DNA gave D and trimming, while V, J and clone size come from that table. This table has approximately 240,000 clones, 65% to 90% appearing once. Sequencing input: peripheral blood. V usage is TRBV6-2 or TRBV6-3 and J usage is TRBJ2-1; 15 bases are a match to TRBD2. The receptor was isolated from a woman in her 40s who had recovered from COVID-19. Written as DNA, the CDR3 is TGTGCCAGCAGTTACGGACTAGCGGGGGGGCTTAGGTTCTTC. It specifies CASSYGLAGGLRFF.